This record covers a single TCR beta chain. Other DNA sequences of this sample code for an identical CDR3. TCRdb's table, derived via immunoSEQ multiplex PCR, lists solely in-frame clones and lacks some. The sample yields about 680,000 clones, around 90% seen once. The CDR3 is 14 residues long. V dropped 3 bases and J dropped 4; count of bases not matched to a gene: 4. Germline V gene lookup returns CDR1 MNHEY and CDR2 SMNVEV (reference sequence). This specimen belongs to a study of Ad26.COV2.S vaccination and SARS-CoV-2 variants. This sample's treatment: some 19 received Ad26.COV2.S at low or high dose, single or two shots; 5 received placebo; per-sample allocation not given. Samples were taken on day 63 after the first vaccine or placebo injection.

The TCR was taken from a person aged 18-60 years who received the Ad26.COV2.S COVID-19 vaccine or a placebo. The chain has TRBV27 and TRBJ2-7; 9 nucleotides align to TRBD2. The sequenced sample was peripheral blood, obtained in a trial of Ad26.COV2.S vaccine versus placebo. For the CDR3, the DNA is TGTGCCAGCAGTTTCGGGCTAGCGGGGTACGAGCAGTACTTC. This gives the protein CASSFGLAGYEQYF.